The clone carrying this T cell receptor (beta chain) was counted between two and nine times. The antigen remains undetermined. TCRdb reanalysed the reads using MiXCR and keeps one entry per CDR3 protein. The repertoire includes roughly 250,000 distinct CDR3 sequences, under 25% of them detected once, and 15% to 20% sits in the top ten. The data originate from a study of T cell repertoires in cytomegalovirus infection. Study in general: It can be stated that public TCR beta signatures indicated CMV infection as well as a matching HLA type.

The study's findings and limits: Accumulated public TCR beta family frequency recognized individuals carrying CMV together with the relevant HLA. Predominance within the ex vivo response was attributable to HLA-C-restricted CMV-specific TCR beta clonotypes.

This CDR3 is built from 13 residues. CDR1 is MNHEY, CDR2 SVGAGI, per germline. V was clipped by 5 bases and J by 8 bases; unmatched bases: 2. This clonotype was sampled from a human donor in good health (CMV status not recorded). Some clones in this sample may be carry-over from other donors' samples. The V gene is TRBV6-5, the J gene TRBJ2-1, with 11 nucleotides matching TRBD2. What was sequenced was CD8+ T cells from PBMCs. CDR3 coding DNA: TGTGCCAGCAGTCCGGGACTAGCGGATGAGCAGTTCTTC. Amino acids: CASSPGLADEQFF.